The present TCR beta chain was sequenced within a study of cytomegalovirus exposure and HLA in healthy donors. Regarding this clone: Its target is unknown.

V was trimmed by 4 bases and J by 3 bases, leaving 7 bases between them. Per the germline V gene, CDR1 is DFQATT and CDR2 is SNEGSKA (reference sequence). This CDR3 is 11 amino acids long. With 60 Vbeta and 13 Jbeta primers, the PCR was carried out. Profiling relied on immunoSEQ multiplex PCR, and the TCRdb table lists in-frame clones only, not all of them. This table holds more than 95,000 clones, roughly three fifths found once. Study conclusions and caveats: Earlier analysis yielded a pattern in which most TCR beta V segments were productive about 90% or about 30% of the time.

The sample consisted of PBMCs. This clonotype was sampled from a man aged 55-75 years in good health and CMV-seronegative. The chain is built from TRBV20-1 and TRBJ2-7; D unclear. CDR3 coding DNA: TGCAGTGCTAAGTCGGTCTACGAGCAGTACTTC. It specifies CSAKSVYEQYF.